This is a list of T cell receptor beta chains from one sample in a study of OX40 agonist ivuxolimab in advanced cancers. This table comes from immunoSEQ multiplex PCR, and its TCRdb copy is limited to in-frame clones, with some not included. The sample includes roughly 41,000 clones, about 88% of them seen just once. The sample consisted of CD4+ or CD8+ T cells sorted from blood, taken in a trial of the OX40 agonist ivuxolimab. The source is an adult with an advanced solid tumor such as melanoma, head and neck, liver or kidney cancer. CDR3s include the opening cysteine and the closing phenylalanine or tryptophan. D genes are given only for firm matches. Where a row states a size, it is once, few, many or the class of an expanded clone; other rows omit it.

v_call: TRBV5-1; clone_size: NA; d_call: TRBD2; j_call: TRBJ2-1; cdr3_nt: TGCGCCAGCCGGACTAGCGGGGCCTACAATGAGCAGTTCTTC; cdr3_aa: CASRTSGAYNEQFF
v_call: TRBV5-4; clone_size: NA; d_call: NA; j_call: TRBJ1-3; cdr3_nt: TGTGCCAGCAGCTCCGCCCCCTCTGGAAACACCATATATTTT; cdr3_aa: CASSSAPSGNTIYF
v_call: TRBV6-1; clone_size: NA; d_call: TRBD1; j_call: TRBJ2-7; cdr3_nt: TGTGCCAGCAGCGGACCGGGACAGGGGATAAAGCAGTACTTC; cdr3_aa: CASSGPGQGIKQYF
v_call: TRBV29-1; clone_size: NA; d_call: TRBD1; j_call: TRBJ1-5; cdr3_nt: TGCAGCGCCGCCGGGACAGGGGACAATCAGCCCCAGCATTTT; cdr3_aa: CSAAGTGDNQPQHF
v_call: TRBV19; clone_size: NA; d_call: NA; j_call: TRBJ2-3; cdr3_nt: TGTGCCAGTAGTATAGATCTGGCGGGCACAGATACGCAGTATTTT; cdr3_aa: CASSIDLAGTDTQYF
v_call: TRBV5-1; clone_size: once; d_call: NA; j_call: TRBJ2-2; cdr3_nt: TGCGCCAGCAGCTTGTATTTGTCGAACACCGGGGAGCTGTTTTTT; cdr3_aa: CASSLYLSNTGELFF
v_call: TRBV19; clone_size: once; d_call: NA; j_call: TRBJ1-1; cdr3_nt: TGTGCCAGTGAAGGGACGTTGAACACTGAAGCTTTCTTT; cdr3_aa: CASEGTLNTEAFF
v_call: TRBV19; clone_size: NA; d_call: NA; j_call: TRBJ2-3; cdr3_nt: TGTGCCACCACCGGGGCACTGAACACAGATACGCAGTATTTT; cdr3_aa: CATTGALNTDTQYF
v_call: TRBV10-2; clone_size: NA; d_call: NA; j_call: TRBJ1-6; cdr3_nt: TGCGCCAGCAGCCCCGGACGGTTTAGCTCCTATAATTCACCCCTCCACTTT; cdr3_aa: CASSPGRFSSYNSPLHF
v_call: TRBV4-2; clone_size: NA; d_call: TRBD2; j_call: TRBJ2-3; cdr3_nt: TGTGCCAGCAGCCAAGAGACTAGCGGGGGGGCGTCAGATACGCAGTATTTT; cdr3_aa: CASSQETSGGASDTQYF
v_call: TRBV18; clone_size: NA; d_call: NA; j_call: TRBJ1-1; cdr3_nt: TGTGCCAGCTCCACCGGGACACTCCCTGAAGCTTTCTTT; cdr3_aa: CASSTGTLPEAFF
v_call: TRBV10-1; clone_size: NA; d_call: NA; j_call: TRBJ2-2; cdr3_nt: TGCGCCAGCAGTGAGTCGGTAGCATCCGGGGAGCTGTTTTTT; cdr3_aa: CASSESVASGELFF
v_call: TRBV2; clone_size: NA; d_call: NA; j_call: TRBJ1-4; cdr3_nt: TGTGCCAGCAGAGGGGGGAGGGGGAATGAAAAACTGTTTTTT; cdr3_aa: CASRGGRGNEKLFF
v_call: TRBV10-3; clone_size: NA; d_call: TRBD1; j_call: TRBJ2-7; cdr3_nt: TGTGCCAGCAGTTACTCGAGACAGGGAGCCTACGAGCAGTACTTC; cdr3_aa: CASSYSRQGAYEQYF